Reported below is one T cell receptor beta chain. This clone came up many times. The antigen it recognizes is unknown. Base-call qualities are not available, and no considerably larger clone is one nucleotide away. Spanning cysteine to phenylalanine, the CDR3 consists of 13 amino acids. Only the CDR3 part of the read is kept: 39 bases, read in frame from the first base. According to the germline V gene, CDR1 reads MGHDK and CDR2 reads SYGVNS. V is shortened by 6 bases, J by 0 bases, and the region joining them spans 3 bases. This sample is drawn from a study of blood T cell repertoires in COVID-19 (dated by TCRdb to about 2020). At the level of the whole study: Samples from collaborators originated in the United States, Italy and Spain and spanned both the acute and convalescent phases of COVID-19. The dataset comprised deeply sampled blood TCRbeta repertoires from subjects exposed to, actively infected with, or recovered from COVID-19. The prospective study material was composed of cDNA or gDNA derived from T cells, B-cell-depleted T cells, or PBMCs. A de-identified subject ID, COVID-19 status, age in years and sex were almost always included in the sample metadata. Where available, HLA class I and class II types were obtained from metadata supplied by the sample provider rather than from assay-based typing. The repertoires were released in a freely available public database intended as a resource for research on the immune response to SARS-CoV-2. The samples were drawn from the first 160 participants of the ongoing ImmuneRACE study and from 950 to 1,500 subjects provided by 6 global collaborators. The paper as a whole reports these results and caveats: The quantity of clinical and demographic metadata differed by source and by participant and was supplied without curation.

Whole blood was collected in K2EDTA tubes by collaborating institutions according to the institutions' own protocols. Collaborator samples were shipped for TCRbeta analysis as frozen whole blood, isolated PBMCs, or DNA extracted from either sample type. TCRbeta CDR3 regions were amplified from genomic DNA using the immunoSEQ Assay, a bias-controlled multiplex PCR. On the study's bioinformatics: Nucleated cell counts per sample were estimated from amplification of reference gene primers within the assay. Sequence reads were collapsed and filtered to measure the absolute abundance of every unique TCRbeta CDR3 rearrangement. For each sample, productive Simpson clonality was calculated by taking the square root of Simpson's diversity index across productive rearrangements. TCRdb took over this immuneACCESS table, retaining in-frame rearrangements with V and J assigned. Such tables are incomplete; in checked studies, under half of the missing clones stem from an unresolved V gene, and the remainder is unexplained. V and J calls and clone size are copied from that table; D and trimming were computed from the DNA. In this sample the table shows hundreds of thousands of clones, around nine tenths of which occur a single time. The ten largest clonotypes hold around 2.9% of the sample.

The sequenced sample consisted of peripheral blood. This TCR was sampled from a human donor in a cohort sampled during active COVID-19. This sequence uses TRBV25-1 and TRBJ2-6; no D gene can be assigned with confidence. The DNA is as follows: TGTGCCAGCAGCTACTCTGGGGCCAACGTCCTGACTTTC. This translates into CASSYSGANVLTF.